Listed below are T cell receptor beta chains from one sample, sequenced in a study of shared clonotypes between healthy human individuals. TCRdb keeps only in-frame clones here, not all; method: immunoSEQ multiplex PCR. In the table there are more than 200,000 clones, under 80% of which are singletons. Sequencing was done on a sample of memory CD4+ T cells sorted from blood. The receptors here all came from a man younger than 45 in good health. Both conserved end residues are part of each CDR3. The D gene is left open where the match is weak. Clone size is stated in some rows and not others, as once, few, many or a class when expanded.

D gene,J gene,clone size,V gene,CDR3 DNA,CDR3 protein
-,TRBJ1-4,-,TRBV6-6,TGTGCCAGCAGTTACGTTCGGGACGGGGAACTGTTTTTT,CASSYVRDGELFF
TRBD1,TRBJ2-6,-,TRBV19,TGTGCCAGTAGTATAGACCTGACAGGGCCGGCGGGCCTGACTTTC,CASSIDLTGPAGLTF
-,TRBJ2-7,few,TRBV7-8,TGTGCCAGCAGCTTACAGGGGTACGAGCAGTACTTC,CASSLQGYEQYF
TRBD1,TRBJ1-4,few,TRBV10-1,TGCGCCAGCAGTCGGGACAGAAATGAAAAACTGTTTTTT,CASSRDRNEKLFF
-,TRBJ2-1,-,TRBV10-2,TGCGCCAGCAGTGAGTCGACTTTGGTTAATGAGCAGTTCTTC,CASSESTLVNEQFF
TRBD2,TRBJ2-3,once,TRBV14,TGTGCCAGCAGCCCACGACTAGCAGGGGATACGCAGTATTTT,CASSPRLAGDTQYF
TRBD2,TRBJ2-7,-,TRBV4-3,TGCGCCAGCAGCCGCGAGACAGATCTAGCGGCCTACGAGCAGTACTTC,CASSRETDLAAYEQYF
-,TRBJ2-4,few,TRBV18,TGTGCCAGCTCACCAGACAAAAACATTCAGTACTTC,CASSPDKNIQYF
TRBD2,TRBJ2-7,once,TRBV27,TGTGCCAGGGGGGAGCGGGAGGCCGCCGTCGAGCAGTACTTC,CARGEREAAVEQYF
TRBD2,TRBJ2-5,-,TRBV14,TGTGCCAGCAGCCCGACTAGCAGTCAAGAGACCCAGTACTTC,CASSPTSSQETQYF
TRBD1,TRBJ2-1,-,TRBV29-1,TGCAGCGTCGAACACCGGGACAGCTACAATGAGCAGTTCTTC,CSVEHRDSYNEQFF
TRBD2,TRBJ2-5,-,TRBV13,TGTGCCAGCAGCAGTAGCGGGAGGGCCGGAACCCAGTACTTC,CASSSSGRAGTQYF
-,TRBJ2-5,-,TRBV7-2,TGTGCCAGCAGCTTAGTTGGCGGGCCTAGGGAGACCCAGTACTTC,CASSLVGGPRETQYF
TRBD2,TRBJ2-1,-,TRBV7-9,TGTGCCAGCAGCTTAACCGCGGGAGTTCAGCTTTCCTACAATGAGCAGTTCTTC,CASSLTAGVQLSYNEQFF